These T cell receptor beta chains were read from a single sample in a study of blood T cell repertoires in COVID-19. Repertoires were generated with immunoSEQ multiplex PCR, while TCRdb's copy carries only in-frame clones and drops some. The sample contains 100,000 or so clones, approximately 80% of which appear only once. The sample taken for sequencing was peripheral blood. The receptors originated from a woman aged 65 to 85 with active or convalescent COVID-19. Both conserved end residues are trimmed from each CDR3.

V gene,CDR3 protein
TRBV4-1,ASSQGTGSSSTDTQY
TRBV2,ASRAGGGGEKLF
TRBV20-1,SASDPRGSYEQY
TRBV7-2,ASSSSGGKNEQY
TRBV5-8,ASSLRRQGADQPQH
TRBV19,ASSIRRQGRGMGQPQH
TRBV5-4,ASSAGTSGGQETQY
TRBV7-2,ASSFDRYNEKLF
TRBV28,ASSRGGDYNEQF
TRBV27,ASSLRTGGGTEAF
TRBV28,ASSRPSGGSQEQF
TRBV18,ASSSLPGSGNTIY
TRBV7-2,ASSLGQGRRAF
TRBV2,ASSVNREDEQY
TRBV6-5,ASSPNRDSGNGYT
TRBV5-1,ASSLVLAEETQY
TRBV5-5,ASSTGQLRQGALTKAF
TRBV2,ASHPGGGGANVLT
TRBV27,ASSSRFLDRGLEQY
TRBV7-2,ASSPSQETQY
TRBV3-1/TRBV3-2,ASSQLTGEEY
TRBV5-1,ASSSTGRVGYT
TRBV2,ASSEASQGSGYEQY
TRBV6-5,ASSTPGSVYGYT
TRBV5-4,ASSAGGGIRTIEAF
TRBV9,ASGVGATGANVLT
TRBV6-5,ASSSDRGHSGNTIY
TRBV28,ASSLASAGGGELF
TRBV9,ASSVEGGPGYEQY
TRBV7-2,ASSLGGGGQY
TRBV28,ASSSSGNEQY
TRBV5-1,ASSQQGPYNEQF
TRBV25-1,ASSGQVTGELF
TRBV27,ASSLAPGRWTEAF
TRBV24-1,ATTGSGSGELF
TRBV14,ASSRGGWYYYEQY
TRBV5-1,ASSLEPTYYGYT
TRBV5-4,ASWPGTANTGELF
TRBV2,ASVLQGTMNTEAF
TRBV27,ASSLGGPGLASEQY